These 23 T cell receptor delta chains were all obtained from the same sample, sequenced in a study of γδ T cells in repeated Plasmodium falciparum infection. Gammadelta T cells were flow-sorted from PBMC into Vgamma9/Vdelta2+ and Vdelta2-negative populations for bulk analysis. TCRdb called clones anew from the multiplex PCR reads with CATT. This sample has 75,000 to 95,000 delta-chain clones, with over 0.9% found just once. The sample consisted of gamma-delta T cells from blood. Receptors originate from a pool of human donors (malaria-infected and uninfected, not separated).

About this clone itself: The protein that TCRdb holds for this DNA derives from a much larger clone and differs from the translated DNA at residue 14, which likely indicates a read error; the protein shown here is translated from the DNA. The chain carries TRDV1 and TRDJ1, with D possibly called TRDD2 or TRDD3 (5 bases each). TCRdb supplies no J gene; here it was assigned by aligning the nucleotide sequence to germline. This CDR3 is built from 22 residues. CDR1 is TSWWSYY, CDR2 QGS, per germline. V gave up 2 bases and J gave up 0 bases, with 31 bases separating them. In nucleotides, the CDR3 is TGTGCTCTTGGGGAAACCGGCTTCCCACCGACTAGGGGGGTTTCGTACACCGATAAACTCATCTTT. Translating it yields CALGETGFPPTRGVSYTDKLIF.

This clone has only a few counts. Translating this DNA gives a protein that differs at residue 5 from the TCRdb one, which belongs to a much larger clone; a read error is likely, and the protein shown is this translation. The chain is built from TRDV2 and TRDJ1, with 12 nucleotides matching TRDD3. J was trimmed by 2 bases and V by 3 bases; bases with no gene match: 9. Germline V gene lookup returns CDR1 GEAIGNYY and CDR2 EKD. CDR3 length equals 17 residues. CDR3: CACDPVGLGDTTDKLIF. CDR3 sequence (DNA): TGTGCCTGTGACCCCGTAGGACTGGGGGATACAACCGATAAACTCATCTTT.

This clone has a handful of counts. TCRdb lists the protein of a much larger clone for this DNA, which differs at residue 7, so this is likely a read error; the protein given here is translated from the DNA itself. In nucleotides, the CDR3 is TGTGCCTGTGACACAGTAAGGGATACGCGGGCGACAGCACAACTCTTCTTT. Translating gives CACDTVRDTRATAQLFF. The chain has TRDV2 and TRDJ2, with 8 bases identical to TRDD3. Germline trimming cut 1 base from V and 4 bases from J; bases unmatched to any gene: 10. From germline, CDR1 is GEAIGNYY and CDR2 EKD. There are 17 residues in the CDR3.

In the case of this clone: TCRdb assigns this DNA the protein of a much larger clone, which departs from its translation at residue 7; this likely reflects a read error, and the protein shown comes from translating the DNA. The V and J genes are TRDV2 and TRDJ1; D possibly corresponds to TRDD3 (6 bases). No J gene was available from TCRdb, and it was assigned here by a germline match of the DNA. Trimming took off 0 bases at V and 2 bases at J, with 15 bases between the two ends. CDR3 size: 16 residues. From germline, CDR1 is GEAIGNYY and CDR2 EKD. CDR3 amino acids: CACDTVARGDTDKLIF. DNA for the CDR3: TGTGCCTGTGACACCGTAGCCCGAGGGGATACCGATAAACTCATCTTT.

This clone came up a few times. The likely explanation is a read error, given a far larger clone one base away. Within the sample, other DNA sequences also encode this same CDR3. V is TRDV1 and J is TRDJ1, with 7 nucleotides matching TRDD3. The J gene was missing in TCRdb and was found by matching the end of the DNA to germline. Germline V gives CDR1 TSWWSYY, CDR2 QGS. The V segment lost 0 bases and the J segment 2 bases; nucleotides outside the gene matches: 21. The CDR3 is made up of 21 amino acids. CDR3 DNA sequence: TGTGCTCTTGGGGAACTATTGCTGTCGAGCGGGGGAACCTGGGGGACCGATAAACTCATCTTT. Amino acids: CALGELLLSSGGTWGTDKLIF.

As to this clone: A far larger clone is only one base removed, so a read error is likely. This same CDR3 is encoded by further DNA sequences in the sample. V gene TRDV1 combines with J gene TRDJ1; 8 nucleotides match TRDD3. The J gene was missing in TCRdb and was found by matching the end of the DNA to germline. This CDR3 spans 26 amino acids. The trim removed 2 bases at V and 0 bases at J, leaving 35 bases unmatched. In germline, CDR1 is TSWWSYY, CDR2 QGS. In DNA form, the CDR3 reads TGTGCTCTTGGGGAAAACCTACGTGATGTATTACTGGGGGCCCCGAACGCCATAACGTACACCGATAAACTCATCTTT. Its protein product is CALGENLRDVLLGAPNAITYTDKLIF.

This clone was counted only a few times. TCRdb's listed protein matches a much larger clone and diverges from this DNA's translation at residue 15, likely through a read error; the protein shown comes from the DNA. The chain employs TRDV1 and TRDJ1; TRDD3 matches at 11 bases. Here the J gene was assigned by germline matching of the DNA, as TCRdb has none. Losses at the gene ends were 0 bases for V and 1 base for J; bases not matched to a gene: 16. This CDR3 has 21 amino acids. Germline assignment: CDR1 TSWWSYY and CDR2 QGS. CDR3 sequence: CALGELVPPRGWGIRTDKLIF. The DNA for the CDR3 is TGTGCTCTTGGGGAACTTGTACCCCCCCGGGGATGGGGGATACGCACCGATAAACTCATCTTT.

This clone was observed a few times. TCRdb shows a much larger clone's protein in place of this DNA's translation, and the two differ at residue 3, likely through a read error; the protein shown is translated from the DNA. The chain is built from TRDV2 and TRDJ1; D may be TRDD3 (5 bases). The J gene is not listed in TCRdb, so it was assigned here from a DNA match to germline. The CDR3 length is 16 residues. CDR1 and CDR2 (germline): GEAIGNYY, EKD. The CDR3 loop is CARDTLVGAYTDKLIF. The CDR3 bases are TGTGCCCGTGACACCTTGGTTGGGGCGTACACCGATAAACTCATCTTT.

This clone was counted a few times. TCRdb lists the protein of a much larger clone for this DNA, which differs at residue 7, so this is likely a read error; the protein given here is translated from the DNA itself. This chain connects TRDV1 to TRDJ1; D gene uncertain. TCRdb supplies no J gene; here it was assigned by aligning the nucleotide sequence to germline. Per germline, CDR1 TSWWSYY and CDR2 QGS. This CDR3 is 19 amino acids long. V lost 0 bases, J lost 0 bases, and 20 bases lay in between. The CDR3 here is CALGELQVYGFRNTDKLIF. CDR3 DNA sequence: TGTGCTCTTGGGGAACTGCAGGTCTACGGTTTCCGGAACACCGATAAACTCATCTTT.

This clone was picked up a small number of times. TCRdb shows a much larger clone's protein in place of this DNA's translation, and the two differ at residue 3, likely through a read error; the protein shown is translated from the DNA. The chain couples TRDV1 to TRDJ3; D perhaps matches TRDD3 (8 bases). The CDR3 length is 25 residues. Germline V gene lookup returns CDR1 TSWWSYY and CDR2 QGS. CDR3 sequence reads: CARGDPIFLQGDNRADSWDTRQMFF. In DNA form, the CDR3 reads TGTGCTCGTGGGGATCCAATTTTCCTACAGGGGGATAACCGTGCGGACTCCTGGGACACCCGACAGATGTTTTTC.

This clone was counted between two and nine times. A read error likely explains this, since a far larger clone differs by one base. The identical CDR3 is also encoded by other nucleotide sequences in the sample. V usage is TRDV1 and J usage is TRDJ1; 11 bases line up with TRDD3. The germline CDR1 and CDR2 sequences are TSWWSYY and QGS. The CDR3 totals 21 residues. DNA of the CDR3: TGTGCTCTTGAACGAGTCTGGGGGATACAGGCCCGAGGGGCTTACACCGATAAGCTCATCTTT. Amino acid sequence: CALERVWGIQARGAYTDKLIF.

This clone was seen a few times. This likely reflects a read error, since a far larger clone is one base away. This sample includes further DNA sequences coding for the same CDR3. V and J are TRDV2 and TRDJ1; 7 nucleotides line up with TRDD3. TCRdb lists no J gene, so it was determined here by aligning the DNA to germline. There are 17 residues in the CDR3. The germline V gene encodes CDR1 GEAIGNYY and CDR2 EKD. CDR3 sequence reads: CACDTVSGGLYTDKLIF. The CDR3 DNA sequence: TGTGCCTGCGACACCGTGTCTGGGGGGTTGTACACCGATAAACTCATCTTT.

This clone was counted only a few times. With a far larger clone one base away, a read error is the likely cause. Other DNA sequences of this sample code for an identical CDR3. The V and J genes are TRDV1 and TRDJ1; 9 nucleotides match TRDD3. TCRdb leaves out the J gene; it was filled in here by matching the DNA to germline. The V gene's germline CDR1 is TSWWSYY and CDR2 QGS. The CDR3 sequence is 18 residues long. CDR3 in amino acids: CALGELSHLGGYTDKLIF. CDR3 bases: TGTGCTCTTGGGGAACTCTCCCACCTGGGGGGATACACTGATAAACTCATCTTT.

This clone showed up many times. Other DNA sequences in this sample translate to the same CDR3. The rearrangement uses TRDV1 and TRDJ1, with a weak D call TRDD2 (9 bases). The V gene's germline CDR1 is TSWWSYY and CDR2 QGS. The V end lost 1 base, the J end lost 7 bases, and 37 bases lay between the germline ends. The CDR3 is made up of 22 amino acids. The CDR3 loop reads CALGEPPAFLREGFWGTLKLIF. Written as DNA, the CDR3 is TGTGCTCTTGGGGAACCCCCTGCCTTCCTACGAGAAGGTTTCTGGGGGACTCTTAAACTCATCTTT.

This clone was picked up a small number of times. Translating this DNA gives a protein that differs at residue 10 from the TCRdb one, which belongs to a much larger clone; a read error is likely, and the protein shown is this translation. In DNA, the CDR3 is TGTGCTCTTGGGAACTTCCCGAGGTACCGGGTTGGGGAACTCATCTTT. Protein: CALGNFPRYRVGELIF. The chain links TRDV1 to TRDJ1; TRDD2 or TRDD3 may be the D gene (5 bases each). In the absence of a J gene in TCRdb, the DNA was matched to germline to assign it here. This CDR3 is built from 16 residues. The germline V and J ends were trimmed by 5 bases and 9 bases, with 25 bases remaining between them. Germline-derived CDR1 and CDR2 are TSWWSYY and QGS.

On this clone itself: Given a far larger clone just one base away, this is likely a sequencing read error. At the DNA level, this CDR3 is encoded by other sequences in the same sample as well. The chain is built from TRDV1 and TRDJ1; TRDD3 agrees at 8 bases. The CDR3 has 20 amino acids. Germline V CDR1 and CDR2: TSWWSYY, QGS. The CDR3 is CALGELLWGTSLKYTDKLIF. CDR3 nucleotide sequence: TGCGCTCTTGGGGAGTTACTCTGGGGGACGAGTTTAAAGTACACCGATAAACTCATCTTT.

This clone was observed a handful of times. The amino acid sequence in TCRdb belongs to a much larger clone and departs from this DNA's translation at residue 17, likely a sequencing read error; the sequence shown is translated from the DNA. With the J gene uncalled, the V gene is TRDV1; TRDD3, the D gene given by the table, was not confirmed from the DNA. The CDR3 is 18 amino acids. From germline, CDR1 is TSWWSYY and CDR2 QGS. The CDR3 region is CALGGRVGDTSYTDKLTF. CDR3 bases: TGTGCTCTCGGTGGGCGCGTGGGGGATACCTCGTACACCGATAAACTCACCTTT.

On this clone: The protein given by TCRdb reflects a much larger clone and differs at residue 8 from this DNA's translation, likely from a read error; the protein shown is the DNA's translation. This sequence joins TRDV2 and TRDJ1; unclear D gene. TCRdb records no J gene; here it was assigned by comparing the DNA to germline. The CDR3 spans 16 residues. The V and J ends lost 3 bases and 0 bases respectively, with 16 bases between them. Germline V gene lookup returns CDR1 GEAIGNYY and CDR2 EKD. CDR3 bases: TGTGCCTGTGACCTACTATCTCCCGGGTACACCGATAAACTCATCTTT. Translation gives CACDLLSPGYTDKLIF.

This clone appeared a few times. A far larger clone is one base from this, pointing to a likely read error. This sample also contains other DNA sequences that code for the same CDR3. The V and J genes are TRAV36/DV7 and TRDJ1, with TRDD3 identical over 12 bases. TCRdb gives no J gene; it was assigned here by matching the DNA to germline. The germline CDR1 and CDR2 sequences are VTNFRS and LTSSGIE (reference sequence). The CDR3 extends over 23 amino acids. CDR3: CAVEGFARRNYWGILRYTDKLIF. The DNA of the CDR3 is TGTGCTGTGGAAGGGTTTGCGCGACGAAACTACTGGGGGATACTTAGGTACACAGATAAACTCATCTTT.

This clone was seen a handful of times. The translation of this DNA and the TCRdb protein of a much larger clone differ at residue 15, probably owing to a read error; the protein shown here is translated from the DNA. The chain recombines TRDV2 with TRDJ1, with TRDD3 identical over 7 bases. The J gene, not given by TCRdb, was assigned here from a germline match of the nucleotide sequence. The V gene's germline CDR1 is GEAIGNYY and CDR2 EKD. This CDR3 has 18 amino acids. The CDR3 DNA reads TGTGCCTGTGACACGATTGGGGGAGTCAAAAAAGAAATCGATAGACTCATCTTT. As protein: CACDTIGGVKKEIDRLIF.

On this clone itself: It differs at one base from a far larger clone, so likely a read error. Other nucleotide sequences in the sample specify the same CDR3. The CDR3 protein is CACDTLVLGDTTDKLIF. The CDR3 nucleotides read TGTGCCTGTGACACCCTAGTACTGGGGGATACCACCGATAAACTCATCTTT. This chain joins TRDV2 and TRDJ1; 12 bases map to TRDD3. The J gene was not available in TCRdb and was assigned here by matching the DNA to germline segments. CDR3 length: 17 amino acids. V was clipped by 0 bases and J by 1 base; unmatched bases: 5. Germline V gene data show CDR1 as GEAIGNYY and CDR2 as EKD.

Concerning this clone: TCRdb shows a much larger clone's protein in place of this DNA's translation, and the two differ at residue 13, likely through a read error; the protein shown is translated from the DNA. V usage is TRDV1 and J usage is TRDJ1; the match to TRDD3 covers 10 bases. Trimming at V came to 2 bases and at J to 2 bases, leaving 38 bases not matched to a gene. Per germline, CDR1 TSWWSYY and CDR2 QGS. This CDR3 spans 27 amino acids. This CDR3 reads CALGESEDPTPSPGDTRIGWDTDKLIF. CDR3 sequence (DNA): TGTGCTCTTGGGGAAAGTGAGGATCCTACGCCCTCTCCGGGGGATACGCGTATAGGATGGGATACCGATAAACTCATCTTT.

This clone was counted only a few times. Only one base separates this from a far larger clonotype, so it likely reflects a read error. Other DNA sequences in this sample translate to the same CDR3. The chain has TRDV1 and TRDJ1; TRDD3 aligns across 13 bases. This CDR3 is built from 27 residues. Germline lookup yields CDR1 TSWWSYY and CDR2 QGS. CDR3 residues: CALGELKRPSYATGGYVGMSSTDKLIF. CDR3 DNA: TGTGCCCTTGGGGAACTAAAAAGGCCTTCCTACGCTACTGGGGGATACGTGGGTATGTCGTCCACCGATAAACTCATCTTT.